This entry lists 10 T cell receptor beta chains sequenced from one sample in a study of shared clonotypes between healthy human individuals. Naive CD8 cells, CD45RO-negative and positively selected for CCR7, excluded terminally differentiated effector memory CD45RA+ cells. Profiling relied on immunoSEQ multiplex PCR, and the TCRdb table lists in-frame clones only, not all of them. The sample has 2 million to 2.5 million clones, more than 85% seen once. Specimen: naive CD8+ T cells from PBMCs. The receptor set was obtained from a man in his late teens or twenties in good health. Some clones in this sample may be carry-over from other donors' samples.

The rearrangement joins TRBV5-6 to TRBJ2-3; D may correspond to TRBD1 or TRBD2 (5 bases each). Germline V gene sequence: CDR1 SGHDT, CDR2 YYEEEE. Trimming took 1 base from V and 4 from J, leaving 13 bases between them. The CDR3 loop spans 15 amino acids. The CDR3 DNA reads TGTGCCAGCAGCTTGAACCCAGGGAGAGCAGATACGCAGTATTTT. Translating gives CASSLNPGRADTQYF.

Remarks on this clone: Other nucleotide sequences in the sample specify the same CDR3. The genes are TRBV27 and TRBJ2-7; the D gene is possibly TRBD2 (5 bases). V lost 0 bases, J lost 3 bases, and 6 bases lay in between. Germline lookup yields CDR1 MNHEY and CDR2 SMNVEV (reference sequence). The CDR3 is made up of 13 amino acids. CDR3: CASSLSLGYEQYF. The CDR3 DNA is TGTGCCAGCAGTTTATCACTAGGCTACGAGCAGTACTTC.

J is TRBJ1-1 and V is TRBV10-3; D is ambiguous. The CDR3 is 13 amino acids. Trimming removed 10 bases at V and 3 bases at J, with 15 bases between. CDR1 and CDR2 (germline): ENHRY, SYGVKD. This chain's CDR3 is CATWAALDTEAFF. In DNA form, the CDR3 reads TGTGCCACCTGGGCCGCATTGGACACTGAAGCTTTCTTT.

The chain combines TRBV7-9 with TRBJ1-1; no reliable D call. Looked up from germline, CDR1 is SEHNR and CDR2 is FQNEAQ (reference sequence). This CDR3 has 16 residues. Trimming removed 2 bases from V and 0 bases from J, with 13 bases in between. CDR3 sequence (DNA): TGTGCCAGCAGCTTACCGTCGGAGGGAATGAACACTGAAGCTTTCTTT. Protein product: CASSLPSEGMNTEAFF.

The chain carries TRBV28 and TRBJ2-1; 9 nucleotides line up with TRBD1. Trimming at V came to 10 bases and at J to 7 bases, leaving 8 bases not matched to a gene. Germline V gene data show CDR1 as MDHEN and CDR2 as SYDVKM. The CDR3 is made up of 13 amino acids. The CDR3 region is CAIETGGWNEQFF. CDR3 DNA sequence: TGTGCCATCGAGACAGGGGGATGGAATGAGCAGTTCTTC.

The rearrangement uses TRBV12-5 and TRBJ1-1; no definite D call. CDR3 length: 12 amino acids. The ends were cut back, 6 bases at V and 4 bases at J, with 9 bases in the middle. Germline V gives CDR1 LGHNT, CDR2 FRNRAP. Here the CDR3 reads CASGLWPTEAFF. CDR3 in DNA: TGTGCTAGTGGCCTTTGGCCCACTGAAGCTTTCTTT.

The chain is built from TRBV11-2 and TRBJ2-2; TRBD2 aligns across 9 bases. The germline gives CDR1 SGHAT, CDR2 FQNNGV. The length of the CDR3 is 16 residues. J lost 7 bases, V lost 5 bases, and 11 bases had no gene match. The CDR3 loop reads CASSPLAGPGGGELFF. The CDR3 DNA is TGTGCCAGCAGCCCCCTAGCGGGGCCGGGTGGCGGGGAGCTGTTTTTT.

V and J are TRBV9 and TRBJ2-3, with D possibly TRBD2 on 6 matching bases. The CDR3 consists of 15 residues. Trimming removed 0 bases from V and 3 bases from J, with 11 bases in between. Germline V CDR1 and CDR2: SGDLS, YYNGEE. CDR3 loop: CASSVGSGETDTQYF. In DNA, the CDR3 is TGTGCCAGCAGCGTAGGTTCGGGGGAGACAGATACGCAGTATTTT.

CDR3 nucleotides: TGTGCCATCAGTGAGGGAGCAGGGGGCTTCCAAGAGACCCAGTACTTC. Translated: CAISEGAGGFQETQYF. The V gene is TRBV10-3, the J gene TRBJ2-5; TRBD1 aligns across 8 bases. This CDR3 comprises 16 residues. Per germline, CDR1 ENHRY and CDR2 SYGVKD. V gave up 2 bases and J gave up 1 base; unmatched junction bases: 6.

V is TRBV4-1 and J is TRBJ2-3, with D tentatively TRBD2 (5 bases). The CDR3 totals 13 residues. The germline CDR1 and CDR2 sequences are MGHRA and YSYEKL. V was shortened by 5 bases and J by 3 bases, with 9 bases between the two germline ends. CDR3 loop: CASSAGWTDTQYF. The CDR3 bases are TGCGCCAGCAGCGCGGGTTGGACAGATACGCAGTATTTT.